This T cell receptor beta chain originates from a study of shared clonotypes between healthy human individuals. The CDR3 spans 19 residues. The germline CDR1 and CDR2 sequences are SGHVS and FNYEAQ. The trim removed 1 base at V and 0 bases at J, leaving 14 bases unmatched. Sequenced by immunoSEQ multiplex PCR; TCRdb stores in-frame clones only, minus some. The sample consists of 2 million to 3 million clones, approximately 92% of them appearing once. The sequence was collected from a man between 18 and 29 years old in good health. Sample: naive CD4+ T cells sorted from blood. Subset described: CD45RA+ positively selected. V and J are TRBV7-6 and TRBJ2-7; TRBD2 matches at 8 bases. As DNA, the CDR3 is TGTGCCAGCAGCTTAGAGCCGTATCCCCGACGGGAGGGCTCCTACGAGCAGTACTTC. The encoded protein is CASSLEPYPRREGSYEQYF.